The 18 T cell receptor beta chains reported below all come from one sample, sequenced in a study of CDR3 diversity in severe acne. In TCRdb, the PCR reads were re-called with MiXCR into one record per CDR3 protein. The sample includes about 76,000 distinct CDR3 sequences, around 49% of them seen just once. The sample taken for sequencing was blood. The receptors originated from a male donor in good health, without acne.

About this clonotype: A much bigger clone sits one base away, suggesting this may be a read error. The V gene is TRBV6-1, the J gene TRBJ1-1; D uncertain. The CDR3 runs to 13 residues. CDR1 is MNHNS and CDR2 is SASEGT in the germline V gene. CDR3 region: CASSERENTESFF. CDR3 DNA: TGTGCCAGCAGTGAACGAGAAAACACTGAATCTTTCTTT.

A few counts support this clonotype. This chain joins TRBV5-5 and TRBJ2-7; 8 bases line up with TRBD2. This CDR3 has 15 amino acids. Germline assignment: CDR1 SGHKS and CDR2 YYEKEE (reference sequence). The V gene end was trimmed by 4 bases and the J gene end by 0 bases; junction bases not matched to a gene: 6. CDR3 sequence: CASSREGPSSYEQYF. In DNA form, the CDR3 reads TGTGCCAGCAGCCGGGAGGGGCCCAGCTCCTACGAGCAGTACTTC.

The chain has TRBV19 and TRBJ2-1, with D possibly TRBD2 on 6 matching bases. V was cut by 1 base and J by 6 bases, with 22 bases left in between. The CDR3 loop spans 18 amino acids. Germline V gene data show CDR1 as LNHDA and CDR2 as SQIVND (reference sequence). The CDR3 nucleotides are TGTGCCAGTAGTATAGGGGCCAGCTTAGAGCTCGGGAGCAATGAGCAGTTCTTC. Its protein is CASSIGASLELGSNEQFF.

Regarding this clonotype: At one of its ends the junction is not consistent with the germline gene, which may arise from a read error. V and J are TRBV24-1 and TRBJ1-2; D not resolved. From germline, CDR1 is KGHDR and CDR2 SFDVKD. The CDR3 is made up of 14 amino acids. CDR3 amino acids: CASSYSRSNYGYTF. DNA of the CDR3: TGTGCCAGCAGTTACTCCCGTAGTAACTATGGCTACACCTTC.

In this sample, this clonotype turned up many times. The V call is TRBV10-3, the J call TRBJ1-2; 7 nucleotides match TRBD1. The CDR3 contains 14 residues. Germline V CDR1 and CDR2: ENHRY, SYGVKD. The V gene end was trimmed by 7 bases and the J gene end by 3 bases; junction bases not matched to a gene: 8. The DNA of the CDR3 is TGTGCCATCACCCTGACAGGGAGTGACTATGGCTACACCTTC. This sequence encodes CAITLTGSDYGYTF.

This clonotype was counted at least ten times. This chain joins TRBV28 and TRBJ1-3; 8 positions agree with TRBD1. J lost 0 bases, V lost 5 bases, and 6 bases had no gene match. The CDR3 covers 16 residues. Germline loops: CDR1 MDHEN, CDR2 SYDVKM. CDR3 loop: CASSAGQGNSGNTIYF. In DNA form, the CDR3 reads TGTGCCAGCAGTGCCGGACAGGGTAACTCTGGAAACACCATATATTTT.

The sample holds one count of this clonotype. The rearrangement joins TRBV20-1 to TRBJ2-7; 9 nucleotides agree with TRBD2. J was trimmed by 6 bases and V by 1 base; bases with no gene match: 16. The V gene's germline CDR1 is DFQATT and CDR2 SNEGSKA (reference sequence). The CDR3 totals 17 residues. CDR3 protein: CSARAAGGSGSNTEQYF. The CDR3 DNA reads as TGCAGTGCTAGAGCGGCCGGGGGTAGCGGGAGTAATACCGAGCAGTACTTC.

A word on this clonotype: It is unclear where the CDR3 begins or ends on the DNA, so no DNA is shown, and the CDR3 is as TCRdb lists it. The chain recombines TRBV5-1 with TRBJ2-7; TRBD1 is taken as the D call from the table, unchecked against the DNA. The CDR3 comprises 21 residues, both ends counted. CDR1 and CDR2 (germline): SGHRS, YFSETQ. The CDR3: CASSFYICSAPRGTGIYEQYF.

The chain joins TRBV5-1 to TRBJ2-3; the match to TRBD2 covers 12 bases. V shed 4 bases and J 4 bases; nucleotides not matched to a gene: 7. This CDR3 spans 16 amino acids. In germline, CDR1 is SGHRS, CDR2 YFSETQ. Written as DNA, the CDR3 is TGCGCCAGCAGCCCAAAACTAGCGGGAGGCCCAGATACGCAGTATTTT. Its protein is CASSPKLAGGPDTQYF. Based on the CDR3 plus reference TRBV5-1 and TRBJ2-3, the full variable domain is KAGVTQTPRYLIKTRGQQVTLSCSPISGHRSVSWYQQTPGQGLQFLFEYFSETQRNKGNFPGRFSGRQFSNSRSEMNVSTLELGDSALYLCASSPKLAGGPDTQYFGPGTRLTVL.

In this sample, this clonotype turned up many times. The chain employs TRBV18 and TRBJ1-5; D gene uncertain. The CDR3 is made up of 12 amino acids. CDR1 is KGHSH, CDR2 LQKENI, per germline. V lost 5 bases and J lost 3, with 5 bases in between. The DNA of the CDR3 is TGTGCCAGCTCAGGGTACAATCAGCCCCAGCATTTT. This gives the protein CASSGYNQPQHF.

V and J are TRBV9 and TRBJ1-6, with TRBD1 matching 9 bases. The CDR3 spans 14 residues. The J segment lost 10 bases and the V segment lost 6 bases, leaving 8 bases of the junction unmatched. CDR1 is SGDLS, CDR2 YYNGEE, per germline. CDR3 protein: CASNYGTGISPLHF. CDR3 DNA sequence: TGTGCCAGCAACTACGGGACAGGGATATCACCCCTCCACTTT. The full variable domain, completed using reference TRBV9 and TRBJ1-6, is DSGVTQTPKHLITATGQRVTLRCSPRSGDLSVYWYQQSLDQGLQFLIQYYNGEERAKGNILERFSAQQFPDLHSELNLSSLELGDSALYFCASNYGTGISPLHFGNGTRLTVT.

The J gene is TRBJ2-3, the V gene TRBV2; 10 nucleotides line up with TRBD2. The CDR3 runs to 16 residues. The germline CDR1 and CDR2 sequences are SNHLY and FYNNEI. V lost 10 bases to trimming and J lost 0 bases; unmatched junction nucleotides: 10. CDR3 loop: CATAGTSADSTDTQYF. CDR3 bases: TGTGCCACCGCCGGGACTAGCGCGGATAGCACAGATACGCAGTATTTT.

This sequence joins TRBV5-1 and TRBJ1-4; 8 bases are shared with TRBD1. CDR1 and CDR2 (germline): SGHRS, YFSETQ. The CDR3 length is 16 residues. J lost 7 bases, V lost 4 bases, and 12 bases had no gene match. In DNA, the CDR3 is TGCGCCAGCAGCCCGTCCCAGGGGGCGCGATCTGAAAAACTGTTTTTT. Its protein product is CASSPSQGARSEKLFF. Using reference TRBV5-1 and TRBJ1-4 for the parts outside the CDR3, the full variable domain is KAGVTQTPRYLIKTRGQQVTLSCSPISGHRSVSWYQQTPGQGLQFLFEYFSETQRNKGNFPGRFSGRQFSNSRSEMNVSTLELGDSALYLCASSPSQGARSEKLFFGSGTQLSVL.

Concerning this clonotype itself: A much larger clone sits a single nucleotide away, making a read error possible. The J gene is TRBJ2-7, the V gene TRBV7-9; 12 bases align to TRBD2. The J call may be wrong; the DNA end is better matched by TRBJ2-1. Per the germline V gene, CDR1 is SEHNR and CDR2 is FQNEAQ (reference sequence). This CDR3 is 17 amino acids long. The CDR3 DNA reads TGTGCCAGCAGCTCCAGTCGCGCTAGCGGGAGGGCTCACGAGCAGTTCTTC. It translates to CASSSSRASGRAHEQFF.

The chain is built from TRBV20-1 and TRBJ2-7; 7 bases agree with TRBD1. In germline, CDR1 is DFQATT, CDR2 SNEGSKA (reference sequence). V lost 3 bases and J lost 4; bases outside the gene matches: 12. There are 15 residues in the CDR3. CDR3 loop: CSASPLTGFGYEQYF. In DNA form, the CDR3 reads TGCAGTGCTAGCCCCCTGACAGGGTTTGGGTACGAGCAGTACTTC.

Many counts were recorded for this clonotype. The J gene is TRBJ2-1, the V gene TRBV10-3, with 8 positions matching TRBD2. Germline lookup yields CDR1 ENHRY and CDR2 SYGVKD. The CDR3 has 15 amino acids. Trimming at V came to 6 bases and at J to 4 bases, leaving 8 bases not matched to a gene. The CDR3 DNA sequence: TGTGCCATCAGGGGCGGAGCGGGGGATTACAATGAGCAGTTCTTC. Amino acids: CAIRGGAGDYNEQFF.

As concerns this clonotype: The missing conserved phenylalanine or tryptophan at the end of this CDR3 makes a read error likely. The limits of the CDR3 on the DNA are not certain, so only TCRdb's listed CDR3 is given. The CDR3 here is CASSGYSGYGYTFGS. The rearrangement links TRBV6-5 to TRBJ2-1; the table's D call of TRBD1 was not tested on the DNA. The CDR3 is 15 amino acids in total, end residues counted. Germline V gene data show CDR1 as MNHEY and CDR2 as SVGAGI.

The rearrangement links TRBV5-1 to TRBJ1-5; D ambiguous. This CDR3 region has 16 residues. V shed 0 bases and J shed 0 bases, with 10 bases lying between them. CDR1 and CDR2 (germline): SGHRS, YFSETQ. The CDR3 sequence: CASSLEPAYSNQPQHF. For the CDR3, the DNA is TGCGCCAGCAGCTTGGAACCTGCTTATAGCAATCAGCCCCAGCATTTT. The full variable domain, in which reference TRBV5-1 and TRBJ1-5 provide the parts outside the CDR3, is KAGVTQTPRYLIKTRGQQVTLSCSPISGHRSVSWYQQTPGQGLQFLFEYFSETQRNKGNFPGRFSGRQFSNSRSEMNVSTLELGDSALYLCASSLEPAYSNQPQHFGDGTRLSIL.